This T cell receptor beta chain originates from a study of glioma-infiltrating T cells after dendritic cell vaccination. The immunoSEQ assay amplified TCRB CDR3 from up to about 2 ug DNA. TCRdb's table, derived via immunoSEQ multiplex PCR, lists solely in-frame clones and lacks some. The table records roughly 80,000 clones, around 90% of them present only once. Only a few counts were recorded for this clone. The germline V gene has CDR1 MNHEY and CDR2 SMNVEV (reference sequence). V lost 1 base, J lost 4 bases, and 1 base stayed unmatched. The CDR3 runs 15 residues. This chain connects TRBV27 to TRBJ2-7, with 13 bases matching TRBD2. The TCR sequence derives from a human donor with glioblastoma. The sample was blood, taken before dendritic cell vaccination. CDR3 loop: CASSLWTSGRYEQYF. The CDR3 nucleotides read TGTGCCAGCAGTTTATGGACTAGCGGGAGATACGAGCAGTACTTC.